A single T cell receptor beta chain is shown here with its context. The method was immunoSEQ multiplex PCR; TCRdb's version includes in-frame clones alone and lacks a portion of them. The sample holds 150,000 to 200,000 clones, just over 85% seen once. The data belong to a study of blood T cell repertoires in COVID-19. CDR1 SNHLY and CDR2 FYNNEI come from the germline V gene. This CDR3 is built from 20 residues. With 8 bases clipped from V and 0 bases from J, the junction kept 22 bases outside the gene matches. The sequencing input was PBMCs or T cells enriched from blood (not recorded which). V usage is TRBV2 and J usage is TRBJ2-1, with 7 bases matching TRBD2. The TCR sequence derives from a woman aged 18-35 years who had recovered from COVID-19. The CDR3 sequence is CASCGAGGSPEGSSYNEQFF. The CDR3 coding sequence is TGTGCCAGCTGCGGCGCCGGGGGGTCCCCTGAAGGAAGCTCCTACAATGAGCAGTTCTTC.